Listed below are T cell receptor beta chains from one sample, sequenced in a study of blood T cell repertoires in COVID-19. The protocol was immunoSEQ multiplex PCR, while the TCRdb copy is restricted to in-frame clones and leaves out a portion. The sample consists of approximately 240,000 clones, about nine tenths of them appearing once. Sequenced material: PBMCs or T cells enriched from blood (not recorded which). The receptors were gathered from a woman between 18 and 29 years old who had recovered from COVID-19. CDR3s include the opening cysteine and the closing phenylalanine or tryptophan. The order of the fields is D gene, J gene, V gene, CDR3 protein, CDR3 DNA. The D gene is left open where the match is weak.

NA | TRBJ1-2 | TRBV5-3 | CARSFSPGLNYGYTF | TGTGCCAGAAGCTTTTCCCCGGGACTTAACTATGGCTACACCTTC
TRBD2 | TRBJ2-3 | TRBV5-1 | CASSLAASGSTDTQYF | TGCGCCAGCAGCTTGGCCGCTAGCGGTAGCACAGATACGCAGTATTTT
TRBD1 | TRBJ2-1 | TRBV4-1 | CASSSRDSSYNEQFF | TGCGCCAGCAGCTCCCGGGACAGCTCCTACAATGAGCAGTTCTTC
TRBD2 | TRBJ2-1 | TRBV3-1/TRBV3-2 | CASSQALGGAYNEQFF | TGTGCCAGCAGCCAAGCTTTGGGGGGGGCCTACAATGAGCAGTTCTTC
TRBD1 | TRBJ2-3 | TRBV3-1/TRBV3-2 | CASSQVQGDTQYF | TGTGCCAGCAGCCAGGTACAGGGGGATACGCAGTATTTT
NA | TRBJ1-1 | TRBV5-1 | CASSFGRGEAFF | TGCGCCAGCAGCTTCGGGAGAGGTGAAGCTTTCTTT
TRBD1 | TRBJ2-3 | TRBV7-2 | CASSPDRGPLIDTQYF | TGTGCCAGCAGCCCCGACAGGGGCCCCCTTATAGATACGCAGTATTTT
NA | TRBJ2-3 | TRBV10-1 | CASSGSTDTQYF | TGCGCCAGCAGCGGGAGCACAGATACGCAGTATTTT
NA | TRBJ1-5 | TRBV19 | CASSIIRSAAAGRRQPQHF | TGTGCCAGTAGTATAATTCGTTCTGCGGCGGCCGGGAGACGTCAGCCCCAGCATTTT
TRBD1 | TRBJ1-4 | TRBV5-1 | CASSLRDRGLEKLFF | TGCGCCAGCAGCTTGAGAGACAGGGGGCTTGAAAAACTGTTTTTT